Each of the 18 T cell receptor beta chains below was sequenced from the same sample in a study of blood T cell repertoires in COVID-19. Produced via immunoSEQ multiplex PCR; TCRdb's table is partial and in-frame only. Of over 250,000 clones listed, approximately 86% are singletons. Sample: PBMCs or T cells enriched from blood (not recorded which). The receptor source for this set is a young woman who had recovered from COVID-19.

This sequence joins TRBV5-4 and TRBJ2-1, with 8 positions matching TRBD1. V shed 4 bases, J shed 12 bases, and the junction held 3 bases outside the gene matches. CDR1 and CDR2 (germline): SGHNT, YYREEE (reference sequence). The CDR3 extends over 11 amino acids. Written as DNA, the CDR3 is TGTGCCAGCAGCCCTGGGACAGGGCAGTTCTTC. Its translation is CASSPGTGQFF.

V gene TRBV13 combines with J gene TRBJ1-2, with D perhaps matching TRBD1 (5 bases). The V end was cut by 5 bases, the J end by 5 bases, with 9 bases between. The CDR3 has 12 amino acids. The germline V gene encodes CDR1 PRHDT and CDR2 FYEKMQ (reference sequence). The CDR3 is CASSLGGYGYTF. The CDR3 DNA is TGTGCCAGCAGCCTCGGGGGTTATGGCTACACCTTC.

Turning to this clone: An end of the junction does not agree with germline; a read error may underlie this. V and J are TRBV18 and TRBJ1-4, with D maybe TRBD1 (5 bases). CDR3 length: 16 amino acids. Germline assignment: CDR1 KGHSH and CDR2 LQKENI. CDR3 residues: CASSSPVQGGKEKLFF. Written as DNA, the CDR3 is TGTGCCAGCTCATCACCGGTTCAGGGAGGAAAGGAAAAACTGTTTTTT.

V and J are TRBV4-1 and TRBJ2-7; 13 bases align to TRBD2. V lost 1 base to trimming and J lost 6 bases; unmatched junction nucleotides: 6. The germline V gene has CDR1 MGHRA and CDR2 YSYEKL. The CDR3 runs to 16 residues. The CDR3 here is CASSQVGLAGALEQYF. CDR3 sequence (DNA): TGCGCCAGCAGCCAAGTCGGACTAGCGGGAGCTCTCGAGCAGTACTTC.

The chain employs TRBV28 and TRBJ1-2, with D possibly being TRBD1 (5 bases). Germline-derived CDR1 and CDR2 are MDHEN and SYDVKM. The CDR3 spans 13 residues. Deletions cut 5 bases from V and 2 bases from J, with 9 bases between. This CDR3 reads CASSRQSNYGYTF. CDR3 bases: TGTGCCAGCAGTCGACAGAGCAACTATGGCTACACCTTC.

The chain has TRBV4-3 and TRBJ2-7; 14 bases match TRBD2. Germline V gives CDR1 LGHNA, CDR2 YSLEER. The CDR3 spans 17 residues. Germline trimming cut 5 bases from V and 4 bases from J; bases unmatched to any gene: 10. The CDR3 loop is CASSADGGLAGAYEQYF. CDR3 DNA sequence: TGCGCCAGCAGCGCGGACGGGGGACTAGCGGGGGCGTACGAGCAGTACTTC.

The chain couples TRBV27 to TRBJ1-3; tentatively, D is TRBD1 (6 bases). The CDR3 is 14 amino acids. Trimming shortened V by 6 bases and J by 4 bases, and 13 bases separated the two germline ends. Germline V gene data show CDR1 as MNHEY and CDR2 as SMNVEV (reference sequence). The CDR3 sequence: CASSPGVSGNTIYF. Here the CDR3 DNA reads TGTGCCAGCAGCCCAGGGGTGAGCGGAAACACCATATATTTT.

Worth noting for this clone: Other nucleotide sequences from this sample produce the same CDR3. CDR3 DNA: TGCGCCAGCAGCCTGGCGCCTGGAGGGAATGAAAAACTGTTTTTT. Residues: CASSLAPGGNEKLFF. The chain joins TRBV5-1 to TRBJ1-4, with no clear D. The CDR3 is 15 residues long. Germline V CDR1 and CDR2: SGHRS, YFSETQ. V was pared by 4 bases and J by 5 bases, with 15 bases between.

CDR3 coding DNA: TGTGCCAGCACCAGTCTTAGCAATCAGCCCCAGCATTTT. It codes for CASTSLSNQPQHF. This chain joins TRBV2 and TRBJ1-5; D not certain. CDR3 length equals 13 residues. Trimming cost V 7 bases and J 0 bases, with 7 bases left between them. In germline, CDR1 is SNHLY, CDR2 FYNNEI.

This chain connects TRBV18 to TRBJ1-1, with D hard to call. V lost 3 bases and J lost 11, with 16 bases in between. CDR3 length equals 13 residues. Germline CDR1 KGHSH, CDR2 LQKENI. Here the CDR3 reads CASSPGPQRWAFF. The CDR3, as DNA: TGTGCCAGCTCACCGGGTCCGCAGCGTTGGGCTTTCTTT.

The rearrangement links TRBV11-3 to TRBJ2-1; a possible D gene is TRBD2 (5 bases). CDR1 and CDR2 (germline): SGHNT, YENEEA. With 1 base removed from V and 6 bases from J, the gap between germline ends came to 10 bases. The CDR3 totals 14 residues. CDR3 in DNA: TGTGCCAGCAGCTTAGCCGCTAGCACCAATGAGCAGTTCTTC. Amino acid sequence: CASSLAASTNEQFF.

This CDR3 reads CSASGLAGYTF. CDR3 sequence (DNA): TGCAGTGCTAGTGGGTTGGCTGGCTACACCTTC. The rearrangement uses TRBV20-1 and TRBJ1-2; D gene uncertain. V lost 3 bases, J lost 7 bases, and 9 bases lay in between. This CDR3 has 11 residues. Germline CDR1 is DFQATT and CDR2 is SNEGSKA (reference sequence).

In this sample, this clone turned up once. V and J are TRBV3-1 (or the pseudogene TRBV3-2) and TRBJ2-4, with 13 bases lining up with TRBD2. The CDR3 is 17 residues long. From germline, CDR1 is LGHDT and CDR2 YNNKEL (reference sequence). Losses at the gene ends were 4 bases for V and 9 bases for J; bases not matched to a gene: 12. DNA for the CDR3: TGTGCCAGCAGCCCTCCTTCCCCGACTAGCGGGGGGACCATTCAGTACTTC. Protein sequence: CASSPPSPTSGGTIQYF.

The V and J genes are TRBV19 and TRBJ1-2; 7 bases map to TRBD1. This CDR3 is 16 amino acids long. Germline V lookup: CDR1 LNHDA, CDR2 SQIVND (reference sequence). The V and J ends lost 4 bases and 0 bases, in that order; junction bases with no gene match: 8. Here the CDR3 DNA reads TGTGCCAGTAGTACCCAAGTCAGGGGGGCTAACTATGGCTACACCTTC. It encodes CASSTQVRGANYGYTF.

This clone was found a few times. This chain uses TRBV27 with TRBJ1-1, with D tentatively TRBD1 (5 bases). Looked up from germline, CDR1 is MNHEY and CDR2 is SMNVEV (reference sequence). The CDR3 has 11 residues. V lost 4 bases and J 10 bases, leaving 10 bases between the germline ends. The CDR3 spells CASSSGLVAFF. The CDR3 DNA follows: TGTGCCAGCAGTTCAGGGTTGGTAGCTTTCTTT.

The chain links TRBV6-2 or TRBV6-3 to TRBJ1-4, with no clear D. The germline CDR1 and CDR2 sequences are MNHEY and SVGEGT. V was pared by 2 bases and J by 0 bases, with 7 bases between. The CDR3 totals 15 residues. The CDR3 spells CASSYRGATNEKLFF. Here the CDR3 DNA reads TGTGCCAGCAGTTACCGGGGTGCAACTAATGAAAAACTGTTTTTT.

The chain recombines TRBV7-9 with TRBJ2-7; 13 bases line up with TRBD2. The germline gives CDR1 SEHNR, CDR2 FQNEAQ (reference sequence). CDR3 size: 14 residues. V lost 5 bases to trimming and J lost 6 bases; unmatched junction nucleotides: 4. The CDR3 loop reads CASSARTSGSEQYF. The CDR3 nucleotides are TGTGCCAGCAGCGCCCGGACTAGCGGGAGCGAGCAGTACTTC.

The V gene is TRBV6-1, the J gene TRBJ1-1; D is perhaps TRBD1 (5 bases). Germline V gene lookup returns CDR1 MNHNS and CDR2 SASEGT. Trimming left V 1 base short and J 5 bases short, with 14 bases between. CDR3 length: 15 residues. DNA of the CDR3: TGTGCCAGCAGTGAAGTTTCGGGGGGGGAAACTGAAGCTTTCTTT. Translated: CASSEVSGGETEAFF.